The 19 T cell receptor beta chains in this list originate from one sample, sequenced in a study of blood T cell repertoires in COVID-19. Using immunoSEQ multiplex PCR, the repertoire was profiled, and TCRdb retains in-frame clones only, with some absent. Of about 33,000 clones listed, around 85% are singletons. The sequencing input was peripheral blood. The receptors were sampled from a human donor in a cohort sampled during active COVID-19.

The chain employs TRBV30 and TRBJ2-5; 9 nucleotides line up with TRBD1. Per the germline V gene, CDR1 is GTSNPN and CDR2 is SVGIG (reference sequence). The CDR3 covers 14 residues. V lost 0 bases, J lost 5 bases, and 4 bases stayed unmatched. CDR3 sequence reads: CAWSVGTGMETQYF. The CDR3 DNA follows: TGTGCCTGGAGTGTCGGGACAGGGATGGAGACCCAGTACTTC.

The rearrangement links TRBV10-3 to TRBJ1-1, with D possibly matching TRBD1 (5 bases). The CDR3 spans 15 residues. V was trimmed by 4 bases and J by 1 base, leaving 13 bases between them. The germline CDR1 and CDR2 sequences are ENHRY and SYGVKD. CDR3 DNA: TGTGCCATCAGTGGTGAAAGCACAGGGAACACTGAAGCTTTCTTT. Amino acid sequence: CAISGESTGNTEAFF.

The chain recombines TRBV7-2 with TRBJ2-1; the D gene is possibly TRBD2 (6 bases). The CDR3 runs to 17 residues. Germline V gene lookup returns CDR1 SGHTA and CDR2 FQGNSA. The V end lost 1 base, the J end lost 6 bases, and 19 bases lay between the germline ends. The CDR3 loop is CASSLDLTASVLNEQFF. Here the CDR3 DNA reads TGTGCCAGCAGCTTAGATTTAACGGCTAGCGTTCTCAATGAGCAGTTCTTC.

CDR3 protein: CASSDTGLDGYTF. DNA of the CDR3: TGTGCCAGCAGCGACACAGGGTTGGATGGCTACACCTTC. The gene calls are TRBV7-8 and TRBJ1-2; D may be TRBD1 (6 bases). Germline V gene sequence: CDR1 SGHVS, CDR2 FQNEAQ. The CDR3 spans 13 residues. Trimming took 5 bases from V and 6 from J, leaving 13 bases between them.

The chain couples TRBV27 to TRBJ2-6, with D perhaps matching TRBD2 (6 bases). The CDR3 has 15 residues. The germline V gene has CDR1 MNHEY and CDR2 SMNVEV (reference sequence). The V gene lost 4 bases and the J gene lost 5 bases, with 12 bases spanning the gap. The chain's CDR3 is CASSYRLDRANVLTF. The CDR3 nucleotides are TGTGCCAGCAGTTATAGACTAGATCGGGCCAACGTCCTGACTTTC.

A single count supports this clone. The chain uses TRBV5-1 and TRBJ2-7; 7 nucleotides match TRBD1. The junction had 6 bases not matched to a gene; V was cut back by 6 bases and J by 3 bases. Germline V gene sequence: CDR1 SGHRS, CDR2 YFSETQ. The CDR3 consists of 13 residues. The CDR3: CASTETGIYEQYF. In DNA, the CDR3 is TGCGCCAGCACCGAGACAGGGATCTACGAGCAGTACTTC.

This CDR3 is CASSWGQGDQPQHF. In DNA form, the CDR3 reads TGTGCCAGCAGCTGGGGACAGGGGGATCAGCCCCAGCATTTT. V usage is TRBV5-8 and J usage is TRBJ1-5, with 11 bases fitting TRBD1. This CDR3 has 14 residues. In germline, CDR1 is SGHTS, CDR2 YDEGEE. V lost 3 bases to trimming and J lost 5 bases; unmatched junction nucleotides: 1.

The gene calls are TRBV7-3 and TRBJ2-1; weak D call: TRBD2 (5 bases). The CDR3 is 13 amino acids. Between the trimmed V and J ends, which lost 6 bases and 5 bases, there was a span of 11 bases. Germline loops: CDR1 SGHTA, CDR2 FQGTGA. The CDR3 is CASSFSEDNEQFF. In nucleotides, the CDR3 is TGTGCCAGCAGTTTTAGCGAGGACAATGAGCAGTTCTTC.

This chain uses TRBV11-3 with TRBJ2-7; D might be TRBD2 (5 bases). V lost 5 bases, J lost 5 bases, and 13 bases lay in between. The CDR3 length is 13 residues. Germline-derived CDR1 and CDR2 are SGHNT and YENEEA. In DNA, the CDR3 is TGTGCCAGCAGCCCTCCGGGGAGAGACGAGCAGTACTTC. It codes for CASSPPGRDEQYF.

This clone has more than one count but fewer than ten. CDR3 residues: CASSQTPGSYNSPLHF. For the CDR3, the DNA is TGCGCCAGCAGCCAGACCCCGGGGTCCTATAATTCACCCCTCCACTTT. The genes are TRBV4-1 and TRBJ1-6, with D hard to call. Germline V lookup: CDR1 MGHRA, CDR2 YSYEKL. The CDR3 has 16 residues. V shed 3 bases and J shed 1 base, with 10 bases lying between them.

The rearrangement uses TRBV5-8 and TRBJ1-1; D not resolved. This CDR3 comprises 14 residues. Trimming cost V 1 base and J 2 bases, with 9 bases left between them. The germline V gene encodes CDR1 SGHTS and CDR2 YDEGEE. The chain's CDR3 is CASSLIYINTEAFF. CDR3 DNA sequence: TGTGCCAGCAGCTTGATTTATATCAACACTGAAGCTTTCTTT.

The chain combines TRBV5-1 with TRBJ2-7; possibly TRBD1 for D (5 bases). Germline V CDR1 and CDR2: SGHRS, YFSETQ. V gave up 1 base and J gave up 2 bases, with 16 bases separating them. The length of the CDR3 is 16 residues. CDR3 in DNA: TGCGCCAGCAGCTTGACCGACAGCGCACACCCCTACGAGCAGTACTTC. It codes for CASSLTDSAHPYEQYF.

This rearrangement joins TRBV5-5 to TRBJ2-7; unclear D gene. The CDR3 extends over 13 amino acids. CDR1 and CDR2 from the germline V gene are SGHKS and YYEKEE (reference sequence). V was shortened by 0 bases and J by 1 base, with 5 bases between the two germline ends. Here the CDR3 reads CASSLVQSYEQYF. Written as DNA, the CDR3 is TGTGCCAGCAGCTTGGTTCAGTCCTACGAGCAGTACTTC.

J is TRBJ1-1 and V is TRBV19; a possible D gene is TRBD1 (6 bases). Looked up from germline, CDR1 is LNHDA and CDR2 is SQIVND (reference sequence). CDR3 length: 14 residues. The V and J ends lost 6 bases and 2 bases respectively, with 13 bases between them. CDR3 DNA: TGTGCCAGTAGAGGGGGGGTGGTAAACACTGAAGCTTTCTTT. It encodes CASRGGVVNTEAFF.

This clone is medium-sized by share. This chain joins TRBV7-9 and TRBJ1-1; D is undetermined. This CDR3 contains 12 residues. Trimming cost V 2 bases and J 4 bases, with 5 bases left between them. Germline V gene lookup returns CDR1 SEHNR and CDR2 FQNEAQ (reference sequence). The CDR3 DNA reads TGTGCCAGCAGCTTAACGGGCACTGAAGCTTTCTTT. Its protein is CASSLTGTEAFF.

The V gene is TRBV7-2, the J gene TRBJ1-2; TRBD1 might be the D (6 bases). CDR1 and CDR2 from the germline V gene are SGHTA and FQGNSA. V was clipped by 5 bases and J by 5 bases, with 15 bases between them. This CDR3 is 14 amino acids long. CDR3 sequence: CASSPGQRKYGYTF. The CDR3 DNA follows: TGTGCCAGCAGCCCCGGACAGAGAAAATATGGCTACACCTTC. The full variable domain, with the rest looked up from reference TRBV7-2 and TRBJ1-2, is GAGVSQSPSNKVTEKGKDVELRCDPISGHTALYWYRQSLGQGLEFLIYFQGNSAPDKSGLPSDRFSAERTGGSVSTLTIQRTQQEDSAVYLCASSPGQRKYGYTFGSGTRLTVV.

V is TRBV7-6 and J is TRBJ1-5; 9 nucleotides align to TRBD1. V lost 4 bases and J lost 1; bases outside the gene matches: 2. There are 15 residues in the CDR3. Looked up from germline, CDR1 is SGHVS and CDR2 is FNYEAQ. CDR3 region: CASSSGTGSNQPQHF. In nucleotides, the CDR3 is TGTGCCAGCAGCTCGGGGACAGGGAGCAATCAGCCCCAGCATTTT.

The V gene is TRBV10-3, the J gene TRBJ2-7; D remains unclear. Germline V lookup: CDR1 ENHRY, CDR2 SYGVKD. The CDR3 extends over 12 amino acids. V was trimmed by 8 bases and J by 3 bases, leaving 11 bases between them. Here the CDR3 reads CAIASRDYEQYF. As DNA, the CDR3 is TGTGCCATCGCCTCTCGAGACTACGAGCAGTACTTC.

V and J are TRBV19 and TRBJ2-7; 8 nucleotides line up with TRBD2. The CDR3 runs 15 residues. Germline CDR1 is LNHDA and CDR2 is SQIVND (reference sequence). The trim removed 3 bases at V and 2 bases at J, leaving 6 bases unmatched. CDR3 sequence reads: CASSIQREPPYEQYF. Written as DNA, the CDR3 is TGTGCCAGTAGTATTCAGCGGGAGCCCCCCTACGAGCAGTACTTC.